This entry lists 27 T cell receptor beta chains sequenced from one sample in a study of beta chain features in type 1 diabetes. Sequencing targeted expressed TCRB transcripts, as all isolated RNA had been reverse transcribed. The assay was immunoSEQ multiplex PCR, and TCRdb's table has in-frame clones only and misses some. The table lists around 140,000 clones, over 8% of them singletons. The sequenced sample was central memory CD4+ T cells from blood. The source of these receptors is a woman in her 40s in good health.

To note about this clone: A much larger clone differs by one base, so this may be a read error. This sample also contains other DNA sequences that code for the same CDR3. This chain links TRBV7-9 with TRBJ2-3; D unclear. The CDR3 sequence is 12 residues long. V shed 5 bases and J shed 0 bases, with 3 bases lying between them. Germline V gene lookup returns CDR1 SEHNR and CDR2 FQNEAQ (reference sequence). The CDR3 here is CASSPSTDTQYF. The CDR3 DNA reads as TGTGCCAGCAGCCCTAGCACAGATACGCAGTATTTT.

This clone was picked up many times. V gene TRBV7-9 combines with J gene TRBJ1-6; no definite D call. Germline loops: CDR1 SEHNR, CDR2 FQNEAQ (reference sequence). This CDR3 is built from 15 residues. The V gene lost 7 bases and the J gene lost 9 bases, with 19 bases spanning the gap. For the CDR3, the DNA is TGTGCCAGCACGTATACCCTGACCCCAGGTTCACCCCTCCACTTT. Translated, it gives CASTYTLTPGSPLHF. Combining the CDR3 with reference TRBV7-9 and TRBJ1-6 gives the whole variable domain DTGVSQNPRHKITKRGQNVTFRCDPISEHNRLYWYRQTLGQGPEFLTYFQNEAQLEKSRLLSDRFSAERPKGSFSTLEIQRTEQGDSAMYLCASTYTLTPGSPLHFGNGTRLTVT.

The rearrangement links TRBV29-1 to TRBJ1-4; possible D gene TRBD1, 6 bases. CDR3 length: 13 residues. Germline CDR1 SQVTM, CDR2 ANQGSEA. V dropped 5 bases and J dropped 8 bases, with 15 bases sitting between them. The CDR3 is CSVRPDSREKLFF. As DNA, the CDR3 is TGCAGCGTTCGCCCGGACAGTCGGGAAAAACTGTTTTTT.

This clone has only a few counts. V is TRBV18 and J is TRBJ2-7, with D unresolved. Germline V lookup: CDR1 KGHSH, CDR2 LQKENI. Trimming removed 0 bases at V and 6 bases at J, with 12 bases between. The length of the CDR3 is 14 residues. CDR3 DNA: TGTGCCAGCTCACCACCGTGGCAGGTTATCGAGCAGTACTTC. Translation: CASSPPWQVIEQYF.

This clone was seen a handful of times. V and J are TRBV7-8 and TRBJ2-7; D ambiguous. The V end was cut by 5 bases, the J end by 2 bases, with 10 bases between. This CDR3 spans 13 amino acids. Germline V gene sequence: CDR1 SGHVS, CDR2 FQNEAQ. The CDR3 DNA follows: TGTGCCAGCAGCGGTTCGGGTGCCTACGAGCAGTACTTC. This codes for CASSGSGAYEQYF.

The sample holds a few counts of this clone. The rearrangement links TRBV5-1 to TRBJ2-1, with D uncertain. Trimming pared 5 bases from V and 1 base from J, leaving 7 bases between. Germline CDR1 and CDR2: SGHRS and YFSETQ. This CDR3 has 13 amino acids. As DNA, the CDR3 is TGCGCCAGCAGTGGGCAGTCCTACAATGAGCAGTTCTTC. As protein: CASSGQSYNEQFF.

In this sample, this clone turned up a few times. V is TRBV11-2 and J is TRBJ2-7; D may be TRBD2 (5 bases). Between the trimmed V and J ends, which lost 3 bases and 5 bases, there was a span of 14 bases. The CDR3 covers 14 residues. Germline CDR1 SGHAT, CDR2 FQNNGV. CDR3 protein: CASSFRGFDDEQYF. DNA of the CDR3: TGTGCCAGCAGCTTCAGAGGGTTTGACGACGAGCAGTACTTC.

To note about this clone: In the same sample, other DNA sequences code for this CDR3. This chain joins TRBV5-1 and TRBJ1-1, with D uncertain. V lost 0 bases and J lost 2, with 11 bases in between. The CDR3 consists of 15 residues. The germline V gene encodes CDR1 SGHRS and CDR2 YFSETQ. In nucleotides, the CDR3 is TGCGCCAGCAGCTTGGACGGGAGACCTAACACTGAAGCTTTCTTT. Amino acid sequence: CASSLDGRPNTEAFF.

This clone was detected only a few times. The rearrangement uses TRBV2 and TRBJ1-2; D gene ambiguous. From germline, CDR1 is SNHLY and CDR2 FYNNEI. This CDR3 region has 13 residues. V lost 3 bases, J lost 1 base, and 6 bases lay in between. CDR3 DNA: TGTGCCAGCAGTGATGGCCATAACTATGGCTACACCTTC. Translation: CASSDGHNYGYTF.

This clone was detected a few times. The genes are TRBV14 and TRBJ1-2; TRBD1 agrees at 10 bases. The germline V gene has CDR1 SGHDN and CDR2 FVKESK. V lost 0 bases and J lost 14; bases outside the gene matches: 18. CDR3 length: 17 amino acids. CDR3 protein: CASSQDNSPGQGSMKTF. CDR3 sequence (DNA): TGTGCCAGCAGCCAAGATAATTCTCCGGGACAGGGGTCGATGAAGACCTTC.

In this sample, this clone turned up a few times. The rearrangement links TRBV5-1 to TRBJ1-4; the D is unclear. CDR3 length: 14 residues. V was trimmed by 3 bases and J by 4 bases, leaving 10 bases between them. CDR1 is SGHRS and CDR2 is YFSETQ in the germline V gene. CDR3 protein: CASSSGEINEKLFF. As DNA, the CDR3 is TGCGCCAGCAGCTCCGGGGAAATTAATGAAAAACTGTTTTTT.

This clone was seen a handful of times. V usage is TRBV6-5 and J usage is TRBJ1-3, with TRBD1 matching over 7 bases. V gave up 0 bases and J gave up 8 bases; unmatched junction bases: 7. CDR3 length: 15 amino acids. Germline lookup yields CDR1 MNHEY and CDR2 SVGAGI. The CDR3 region has the DNA TGTGCCAGCAGTTACTCGCAGACCACAGGGGACACCATATATTTT. This gives the protein CASSYSQTTGDTIYF.

This chain joins TRBV19 and TRBJ2-7; 9 nucleotides align to TRBD1. Germline CDR1 is LNHDA and CDR2 is SQIVND (reference sequence). The trim removed 1 base at V and 3 bases at J, leaving 4 bases unmatched. The CDR3 loop spans 15 amino acids. DNA for the CDR3: TGTGCCAGTAGTATAGGTCCGGGACAGGGCTACGAGCAGTACTTC. Its translation: CASSIGPGQGYEQYF. The whole variable domain, remainder taken from reference TRBV19 and TRBJ2-7, is DGGITQSPKYLFRKEGQNVTLSCEQNLNHDAMYWYRQDPGQGLRLIYYSQIVNDFQKGDIAEGYSVSREKKESFPLTVTSAQKNPTAFYLCASSIGPGQGYEQYFGPGTRLTVT.

The chain employs TRBV4-2 and TRBJ2-3, with 8 bases fitting TRBD2. V lost 1 base and J lost 0; bases outside the gene matches: 9. Germline V gives CDR1 LGHNA, CDR2 YNFKEQ. CDR3 length: 18 residues. DNA of the CDR3: TGTGCCAGCAGCCAAGTGACGCGGGGGGAAGCTAGCACAGATACGCAGTATTTT. Residues: CASSQVTRGEASTDTQYF.

This clone was seen ten or more times. The chain has TRBV10-3 and TRBJ2-5, with a tentative D call TRBD2 (5 bases). This CDR3 has 13 amino acids. In germline, CDR1 is ENHRY, CDR2 SYGVKD. The germline V and J ends were trimmed by 4 bases and 5 bases, with 11 bases remaining between them. CDR3 nucleotides: TGTGCCATCAGTGGGACTCTCGAGGAGACCCAGTACTTC. It translates to CAISGTLEETQYF.

The chain carries TRBV9 and TRBJ1-1; maybe TRBD1 (6 bases). There are 12 residues in the CDR3. Germline V gene lookup returns CDR1 SGDLS and CDR2 YYNGEE. The V end lost 8 bases, the J end lost 3 bases, and 11 bases lay between the germline ends. Here the CDR3 reads CASSGQYTEAFF. CDR3 coding DNA: TGTGCCAGTTCCGGACAGTACACTGAAGCTTTCTTT.

The chain is built from TRBV6-5 and TRBJ2-1, with 10 bases that match TRBD2. The trim removed 4 bases at V and 8 bases at J, leaving 8 bases unmatched. The CDR3 has 15 amino acids. The V gene's germline CDR1 is MNHEY and CDR2 SVGAGI. The CDR3 loop reads CASSFGLAGVDEQFF. In DNA form, the CDR3 reads TGTGCCAGCAGTTTTGGCCTAGCGGGGGTAGATGAGCAGTTCTTC.

The chain carries TRBV4-1 and TRBJ1-2; possibly TRBD1 for D (5 bases). With 0 bases removed from V and 4 bases from J, the gap between germline ends came to 12 bases. CDR1 is MGHRA and CDR2 is YSYEKL in the germline V gene. The CDR3 totals 15 residues. This CDR3 is CASSQDSGASYGYTF. CDR3 nucleotide sequence: TGCGCCAGCAGCCAAGACTCTGGGGCATCCTATGGCTACACCTTC.

The chain has TRBV6-5 and TRBJ2-5; tentative D call: TRBD1 (6 bases). The CDR3 spans 16 residues. V was clipped by 4 bases and J by 7 bases, with 22 bases between them. Germline V lookup: CDR1 MNHEY, CDR2 SVGAGI. The CDR3 DNA is TGTGCCAGCAGTTCTTCCGGGACAAGCCCTCCGGGGACCCAGTACTTC. This translates into CASSSSGTSPPGTQYF.

This clone occurred many times. Distinct nucleotide sequences in the sample also encode this CDR3. The chain joins TRBV6-4 to TRBJ2-3, with TRBD2 matching 10 bases. The CDR3 length is 15 residues. V shed 2 bases, J shed 8 bases, and the junction held 7 bases outside the gene matches. Germline CDR1 MRHNA, CDR2 SNTAGT. CDR3 residues: CASSDTKRGGRTQYF. Written as DNA, the CDR3 is TGTGCCAGCAGTGACACCAAGCGGGGGGGCCGTACGCAGTATTTT.

This chain joins TRBV6-5 and TRBJ2-1; D is perhaps TRBD1 (7 bases). The length of the CDR3 is 13 residues. Germline V CDR1 and CDR2: MNHEY, SVGAGI. V lost 5 bases and J lost 6, with 11 bases in between. The CDR3 here is CASSHQGGNEQFF. The CDR3 nucleotides are TGTGCCAGCAGTCACCAGGGGGGCAATGAGCAGTTCTTC.

This clone occurred a few times. This chain links TRBV6-5 with TRBJ2-7, with 7 bases lining up with TRBD1. J gave up 3 bases and V 2 bases, and 1 base lay outside the gene matches. CDR1 MNHEY and CDR2 SVGAGI come from the germline V gene. The CDR3 consists of 13 residues. CDR3: CASSYRTGYEQYF. Written as DNA, the CDR3 is TGTGCCAGCAGTTACCGGACAGGCTACGAGCAGTACTTC.

CDR3 nucleotide sequence: TGTGCCAGCAGTGAGGAAAGGACTAGCGGCGCCTCAGATACGCAGTATTTT. Its translation: CASSEERTSGASDTQYF. The chain recombines TRBV2 with TRBJ2-3, with 10 bases that match TRBD2. Trimming at V came to 3 bases and at J to 4 bases, leaving 10 bases not matched to a gene. In germline, CDR1 is SNHLY, CDR2 FYNNEI. This CDR3 contains 17 residues.

V is TRBV6-1 and J is TRBJ2-5, with 8 bases matching TRBD2. J gave up 2 bases and V 6 bases, and 2 bases lay outside the gene matches. CDR3 length: 13 amino acids. CDR1 is MNHNS and CDR2 is SASEGT in the germline V gene. In DNA form, the CDR3 reads TGTGCCAGCAGGGGACTAGGGCAAGAGACCCAGTACTTC. Translating gives CASRGLGQETQYF.

This clone was detected ten times or more. The chain links TRBV19 to TRBJ2-5, with a tentative D call TRBD1 (5 bases). V was shortened by 3 bases and J by 4 bases, with 18 bases between the two germline ends. This CDR3 spans 16 amino acids. Germline V gene data show CDR1 as LNHDA and CDR2 as SQIVND (reference sequence). The CDR3 reads CASSIRSGPVRETQYF. The CDR3, as DNA: TGTGCCAGTAGTATCCGGTCAGGGCCCGTCCGAGAGACCCAGTACTTC.

In this sample, this clone turned up many times. The chain employs TRBV29-1 and TRBJ2-7; TRBD2 might be the D (7 bases). Deletions cut 1 base from V and 6 bases from J, with 16 bases between. Germline CDR1 SQVTM, CDR2 ANQGSEA. The CDR3 length is 14 residues. This CDR3 reads CSVEGGGSSFEQYF. The CDR3 bases are TGCAGCGTTGAAGGCGGGGGCTCGAGTTTCGAGCAGTACTTC.

J is TRBJ2-5 and V is TRBV7-2, with D maybe TRBD1 (5 bases). The CDR3 is 14 amino acids. The V gene's germline CDR1 is SGHTA and CDR2 FQGNSA. V lost 2 bases, J lost 2 bases, and 9 bases lay in between. CDR3 nucleotides: TGTGCCAGCAGCTTACGACAGAGGCAAGAGACCCAGTACTTC. It encodes CASSLRQRQETQYF.